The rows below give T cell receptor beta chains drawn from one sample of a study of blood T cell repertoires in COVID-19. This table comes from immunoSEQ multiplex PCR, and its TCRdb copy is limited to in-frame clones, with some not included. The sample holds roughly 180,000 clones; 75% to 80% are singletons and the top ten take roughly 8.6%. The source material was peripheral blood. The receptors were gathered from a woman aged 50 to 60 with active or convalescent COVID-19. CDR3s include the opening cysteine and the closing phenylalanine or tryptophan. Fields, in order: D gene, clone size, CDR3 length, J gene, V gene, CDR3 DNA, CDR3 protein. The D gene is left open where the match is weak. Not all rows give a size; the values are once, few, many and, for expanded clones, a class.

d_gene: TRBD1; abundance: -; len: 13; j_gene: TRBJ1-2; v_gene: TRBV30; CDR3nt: TGTGCCTGGATCAGGGACAGGGGTATGGCGTACACCTTC; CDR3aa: CAWIRDRGMAYTF
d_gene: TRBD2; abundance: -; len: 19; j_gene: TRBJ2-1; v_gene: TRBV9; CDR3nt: TGTGCCAGCAGCGTCTCTAGACTAGCGGGACCATCCGGCTACAATGAGCAGTTCTTC; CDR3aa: CASSVSRLAGPSGYNEQFF
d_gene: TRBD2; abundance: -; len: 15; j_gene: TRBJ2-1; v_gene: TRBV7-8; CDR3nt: TGTGCCAGCAGCTCTCCTAGCGGGAGTTACAATGAGCAGTTCTTC; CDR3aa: CASSSPSGSYNEQFF
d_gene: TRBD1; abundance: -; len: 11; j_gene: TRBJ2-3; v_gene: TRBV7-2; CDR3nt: TGTGCCAGCAGCTCGGGACAGAGGCCGTATTTT; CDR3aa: CASSSGQRPYF
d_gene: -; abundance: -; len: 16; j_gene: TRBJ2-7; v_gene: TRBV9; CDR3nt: TGTGCCAGCAGCGTAGACGTCAGGGGGGCGCGGGACGAGCAGTACTTC; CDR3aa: CASSVDVRGARDEQYF
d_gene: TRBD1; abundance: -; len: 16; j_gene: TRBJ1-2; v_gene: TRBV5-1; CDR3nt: TGCGCCAGCAGCTTGGTGGGGGGACAGGGGATCTATGGCTACACCTTC; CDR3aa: CASSLVGGQGIYGYTF
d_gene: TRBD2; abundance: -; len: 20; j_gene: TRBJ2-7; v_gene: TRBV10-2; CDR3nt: TGCGCCAGCAGTTCACTCTCCGGGACTAGCGGGGGGGCCACATCGCACGAGCAGTACTTC; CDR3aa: CASSSLSGTSGGATSHEQYF
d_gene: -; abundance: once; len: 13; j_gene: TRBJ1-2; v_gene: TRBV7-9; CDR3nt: TGTGCCAGCAGCTCTGGGACACTCTATGGCTACACCTTC; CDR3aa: CASSSGTLYGYTF
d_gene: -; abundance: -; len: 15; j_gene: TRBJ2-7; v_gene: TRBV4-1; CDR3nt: TGCGCCAGCAGCCAATCGGAGCACGCCGCCTACGAGCAGTACTTC; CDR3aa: CASSQSEHAAYEQYF
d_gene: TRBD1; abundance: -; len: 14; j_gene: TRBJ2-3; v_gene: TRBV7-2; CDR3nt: TGTGCCAGCAGCTCCAACAGGGGCGCAGATACGCAGTATTTT; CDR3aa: CASSSNRGADTQYF
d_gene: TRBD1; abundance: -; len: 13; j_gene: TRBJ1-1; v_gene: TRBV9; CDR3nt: TGTGCCAGCAGCGAACAGGGGGACACTGAAGCTTTCTTT; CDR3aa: CASSEQGDTEAFF
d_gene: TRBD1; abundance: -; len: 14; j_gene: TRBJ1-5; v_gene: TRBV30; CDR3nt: TGTGCCTGGAGTCAACAGGGGCGGGGGGAGCCCCAGCATTTT; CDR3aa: CAWSQQGRGEPQHF
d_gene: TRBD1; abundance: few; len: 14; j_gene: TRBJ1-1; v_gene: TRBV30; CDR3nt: TGTGCCTGGAGGGGGGACAGGGCGTACACTGAAGCTTTCTTT; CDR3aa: CAWRGDRAYTEAFF
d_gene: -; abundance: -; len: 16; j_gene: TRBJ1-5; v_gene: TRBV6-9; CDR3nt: TGTGCCAGCAGTTTACACCCGACGAGGCAGGGCCAGCCCCAGCATTTT; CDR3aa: CASSLHPTRQGQPQHF
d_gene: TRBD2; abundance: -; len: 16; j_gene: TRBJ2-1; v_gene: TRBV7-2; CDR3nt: TGTGCCAGCAGCTCTCCGACTAGCGGGGGAGCGGATGAGCAGTTCTTC; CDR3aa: CASSSPTSGGADEQFF